The 25 T cell receptor beta chains listed next were all sequenced from one sample in a study of cytomegalovirus exposure and HLA in healthy donors. The study ran its PCR with 60 Vbeta and 13 Jbeta primers. Repertoires were generated with immunoSEQ multiplex PCR, while TCRdb's copy carries only in-frame clones and drops some. This sample has 180,000 or so clones, with 80% to 85% found just once. Source material: PBMCs. These receptors all come from a woman in her forties or fifties in good health and CMV-seropositive.

CDR3 sequence (DNA): TGCGCCAGCAGCCAAACCAGGGCCGGCTCTGGAAACACCATATATTTT. Protein: CASSQTRAGSGNTIYF. The chain combines TRBV4-1 with TRBJ1-3, with D tentatively TRBD1 (5 bases). Trimming removed 2 bases from V and 0 bases from J, with 11 bases in between. CDR1 is MGHRA and CDR2 is YSYEKL in the germline V gene. CDR3 size: 16 residues.

The chain links TRBV7-9 to TRBJ1-5; TRBD1 matches at 9 bases. Per germline, CDR1 SEHNR and CDR2 FQNEAQ (reference sequence). The CDR3 has 14 amino acids. The V gene end was trimmed by 1 base and the J gene end by 6 bases; junction bases not matched to a gene: 1. The CDR3 loop is CASSLGQGVQPQHF. In nucleotides, the CDR3 is TGTGCCAGCAGCTTAGGACAGGGGGTTCAGCCCCAGCATTTT.

J is TRBJ2-7 and V is TRBV28, with 8 bases that match TRBD1. The CDR3 extends over 15 amino acids. V shed 1 base and J 5 bases; nucleotides not matched to a gene: 7. CDR1 MDHEN and CDR2 SYDVKM come from the germline V gene. This CDR3 is CASSLSGQGKDEQYF. The CDR3 nucleotides read TGTGCCAGCAGTTTATCAGGACAGGGAAAGGACGAGCAGTACTTC. The variable domain in full, with the rest retrieved from reference TRBV28 and TRBJ2-7, is DVKVTQSSRYLVKRTGEKVFLECVQDMDHENMFWYRQDPGLGLRLIYFSYDVKMKEKGDIPEGYSVSREKKERFSLILESASTNQTSMYLCASSLSGQGKDEQYFGPGTRLTVT.

This clone was recorded only once. V gene TRBV28 combines with J gene TRBJ2-7; possibly TRBD1 for D (6 bases). Germline V CDR1 and CDR2: MDHEN, SYDVKM. The CDR3 loop spans 13 amino acids. The V end was cut by 5 bases, the J end by 2 bases, with 10 bases between. The CDR3, as DNA: TGTGCCAGCAGTGCAGGGGATACCTACGAGCAGTACTTC. This codes for CASSAGDTYEQYF.

The chain recombines TRBV27 with TRBJ1-4; 7 bases map to TRBD1. Germline V gene lookup returns CDR1 MNHEY and CDR2 SMNVEV (reference sequence). V lost 6 bases, J lost 6 bases, and 10 bases stayed unmatched. CDR3 length equals 15 residues. CDR3 in amino acids: CASSLFGTEDEKLFF. The CDR3 DNA sequence: TGTGCCAGCAGCCTTTTTGGGACAGAGGATGAAAAACTGTTTTTT.

This clone was observed once. The chain couples TRBV11-2 to TRBJ2-7; 15 bases match TRBD2. After removal of 5 bases from V and 1 base from J, the junction contained 3 bases not matched to a gene. This CDR3 has 16 residues. The V gene's germline CDR1 is SGHAT and CDR2 FQNNGV. The CDR3 sequence: CASSPGLAGGSYEQYF. DNA of the CDR3: TGTGCCAGCAGCCCAGGACTAGCGGGAGGGTCCTACGAGCAGTACTTC.

The chain is built from TRBV7-9 and TRBJ2-7; 11 nucleotides align to TRBD1. The CDR3 is made up of 14 amino acids. Losses at the gene ends were 3 bases for V and 7 bases for J; bases not matched to a gene: 5. Germline V gene data show CDR1 as SEHNR and CDR2 as FQNEAQ (reference sequence). The DNA of the CDR3 is TGTGCCAGCAGCTTCGGGACAGGGGGAAGTGAGCAGTACTTC. Translating it yields CASSFGTGGSEQYF. The entire variable domain, with the rest obtained from reference TRBV7-9 and TRBJ2-7, is as follows: DTGVSQNPRHKITKRGQNVTFRCDPISEHNRLYWYRQTLGQGPEFLTYFQNEAQLEKSRLLSDRFSAERPKGSFSTLEIQRTEQGDSAMYLCASSFGTGGSEQYFGPGTRLTVT.

V is TRBV21-1 and J is TRBJ2-7; no DNA check was done on the table's D call, TRBD2. TRBV21-1 is noted as a pseudogene. The CDR3 sequence is 15 residues long. The CDR3 loop is CASSKAGLECYEQYF. CDR3 nucleotides: TGTGCCAGCAGCAAAGCTGGCCTAGAATGCTACGAGCAGTACTTC.

The chain is built from TRBV4-2 and TRBJ2-7, with 15 bases identical to TRBD2. Germline CDR1 and CDR2: LGHNA and YNFKEQ. This CDR3 is built from 20 residues. The J segment lost 4 bases and the V segment lost 3 bases, leaving 16 bases of the junction unmatched. This CDR3 is CASSHPPGLAGGTRAYEQYF. The CDR3 DNA is TGTGCCAGCAGCCATCCCCCCGGACTAGCGGGAGGGACAAGGGCGTACGAGCAGTACTTC.

To note about this clone: The junction and the germline gene differ at one end; a read error may be behind it. Additional DNA sequences in this sample encode the identical CDR3. The chain has TRBV7-2 and TRBJ1-6; 7 bases align to TRBD1. Germline values: CDR1 SGHTA, CDR2 FQGNSA. The CDR3 is 17 amino acids. For the CDR3, the DNA is TGTGCCAGCAGCTTAGCGCATTTCGGGACAGATAATTCGCCCCTCCACTTT. Translation gives CASSLAHFGTDNSPLHF.

The CDR3 sequence is CATSRTRTWEETQYF. CDR3 nucleotides: TGTGCCACCAGCAGAACAAGGACTTGGGAAGAGACCCAGTACTTC. The V call is TRBV15, the J call TRBJ2-5; D is perhaps TRBD2 (5 bases). Germline CDR1 and CDR2: LNHNV and YYDKDF (reference sequence). V gave up 2 bases and J gave up 3 bases, with 13 bases separating them. The length of the CDR3 is 15 residues.

The rearrangement uses TRBV6-6 and TRBJ2-7; 10 bases are a match to TRBD2. The CDR3 length is 15 residues. Germline loops: CDR1 MNHNY, CDR2 SVGAGI (reference sequence). V dropped 4 bases and J dropped 3; count of bases not matched to a gene: 6. This CDR3 reads CASSSGLAEGYEQYF. For the CDR3, the DNA is TGTGCCAGCAGTTCAGGACTAGCGGAGGGCTACGAGCAGTACTTC.

The chain carries TRBV6-6 and TRBJ1-3; D gene unclear. The CDR3 extends over 15 amino acids. V shed 5 bases and J shed 4 bases, with 15 bases lying between them. Germline V lookup: CDR1 MNHNY, CDR2 SVGAGI (reference sequence). The CDR3 loop reads CASSNEGPGGNTIYF. The DNA for the CDR3 is TGTGCCAGCAGTAACGAGGGCCCGGGCGGAAACACCATATATTTT.

The V call is TRBV5-1, the J call TRBJ2-1, with 8 bases matching TRBD1. V lost 1 base to trimming and J lost 8 bases; unmatched junction nucleotides: 2. Per the germline V gene, CDR1 is SGHRS and CDR2 is YFSETQ. The CDR3 runs to 13 residues. Here the CDR3 reads CASSLQGADEQFF. The CDR3 DNA follows: TGCGCCAGCAGCTTGCAGGGGGCAGATGAGCAGTTCTTC.

V gene TRBV19 combines with J gene TRBJ2-1; 14 bases are a match to TRBD2. The CDR3 is 17 residues long. Germline V CDR1 and CDR2: LNHDA, SQIVND (reference sequence). V dropped 5 bases and J dropped 8; count of bases not matched to a gene: 11. This CDR3 is CASSARLAGGPVDEQFF. As DNA, the CDR3 is TGTGCCAGTAGTGCGCGACTAGCGGGGGGGCCAGTGGATGAGCAGTTCTTC.

This clone has just a few counts. The genes are TRBV6-5 and TRBJ1-3; TRBD1 is a possible D gene (5 bases). From germline, CDR1 is MNHEY and CDR2 SVGAGI. Trimming removed 2 bases at V and 4 bases at J, with 9 bases between. The CDR3 is 14 residues long. As DNA, the CDR3 is TGTGCCAGCAGTTACACGGCAGGGGGAAACACCATATATTTT. Translating it yields CASSYTAGGNTIYF.

This clone has just a few counts. V and J are TRBV6-6 and TRBJ1-1; D perhaps matches TRBD1 (5 bases). The V end lost 2 bases, the J end lost 8 bases, and 6 bases lay between the germline ends. The CDR3 runs to 11 residues. Germline V gene lookup returns CDR1 MNHNY and CDR2 SVGAGI (reference sequence). As DNA, the CDR3 is TGTGCCAGCAGTTACGGGGGGGAAGCTTTCTTT. Translation: CASSYGGEAFF.

The sample holds one count of this clone. V gene TRBV10-3 combines with J gene TRBJ1-4; a weak D match, TRBD1 (5 bases). From germline, CDR1 is ENHRY and CDR2 SYGVKD. The CDR3 has 17 amino acids. Trimming pared 4 bases from V and 2 bases from J, leaving 17 bases between. As DNA, the CDR3 is TGTGCCATCAGTGCCCTCGGAAGGGACTCGACTAATGAAAAACTGTTTTTT. This translates into CAISALGRDSTNEKLFF.

This chain connects TRBV7-8 to TRBJ2-2; 7 bases map to TRBD1. The V segment lost 1 base and the J segment 0 bases; nucleotides outside the gene matches: 2. The CDR3 spans 16 residues. CDR1 and CDR2 (germline): SGHVS, FQNEAQ. In DNA, the CDR3 is TGTGCCAGCAGCTTAGAAGGGGGCACGAACACCGGGGAGCTGTTTTTT. Translated: CASSLEGGTNTGELFF.

The rearrangement links TRBV28 to TRBJ2-7; 7 bases are shared with TRBD2. The CDR3 spans 15 residues. CDR1 is MDHEN, CDR2 SYDVKM, per germline. V was pared by 6 bases and J by 5 bases, with 13 bases of the junction left unmatched. This chain's CDR3 is CASRRTNYAGDEQYF. The CDR3 DNA reads TGTGCCAGCAGGAGGACTAACTATGCGGGAGACGAGCAGTACTTC.

The gene calls are TRBV2 and TRBJ2-5; TRBD1 aligns across 10 bases. The tail of the sequence fits TRBJ2-7 better, so the J call may be wrong. This CDR3 spans 13 amino acids. Germline V gene lookup returns CDR1 SNHLY and CDR2 FYNNEI. The CDR3 nucleotides read TGTGCCAGCAGCCGACAGGGGGCCGGCGAGCAGTACTTC. Translation gives CASSRQGAGEQYF.

This clone was seen a few times. The chain uses TRBV7-6 and TRBJ2-5; TRBD1 agrees at 10 bases. The J call may be incorrect, as the DNA end agrees better with TRBJ2-7. This CDR3 has 16 residues. In germline, CDR1 is SGHVS, CDR2 FNYEAQ. CDR3 sequence: CASSPESGQGRYEQYF. Written as DNA, the CDR3 is TGTGCCAGCAGCCCGGAATCGGGACAGGGGCGCTACGAGCAGTACTTC.

The V and J genes are TRBV6-6 and TRBJ2-1; 7 bases are shared with TRBD2. This CDR3 is built from 15 residues. The V gene end was trimmed by 0 bases and the J gene end by 3 bases; junction bases not matched to a gene: 2. Germline CDR1 MNHNY, CDR2 SVGAGI (reference sequence). CDR3 residues: CASSYSPSGYNEQFF. The CDR3, as DNA: TGTGCCAGCAGTTACTCGCCTAGCGGCTACAATGAGCAGTTCTTC.

As DNA, the CDR3 is TGTGCCAGCAGCTTAGGGTATCAGGGCGCCTACGAGCAGTACTTC. Translating it yields CASSLGYQGAYEQYF. V is TRBV7-2 and J is TRBJ2-7; D may be TRBD1 (5 bases). This CDR3 region has 15 residues. The V gene's germline CDR1 is SGHTA and CDR2 FQGNSA. V lost 1 base to trimming and J lost 2 bases, with 12 bases between them.

The chain uses TRBV2 and TRBJ1-2; 8 positions agree with TRBD1. CDR1 and CDR2 from the germline V gene are SNHLY and FYNNEI. With V trimmed by 7 bases and J by 7 bases, 5 bases remained unmatched. The length of the CDR3 is 12 residues. The CDR3 spells CASNPDRAGYTF. CDR3 nucleotides: TGTGCCAGCAACCCGGACAGGGCTGGCTACACCTTC.